This T cell receptor beta chain was profiled in a study of T cells in narcolepsy. General observations from the study: Blood of same and different patients, but not healthy controls, reportedly held recurring autoreactive clonotypes. Autoreactive clone sequences were missing from some blood memory CD4+ repertoires. Autoreactive HCRT-specific and TRIB2-specific clonotypes were marked in same-patient CSF-versus-blood CD4+ comparisons.

Trimming cost V 2 bases and J 7 bases; bases outside gene matches: 8. CDR1 is GTSNPN and CDR2 is SVGIG in the germline V gene (reference sequence). The CDR3 has 14 amino acids. Profiling relied on immunoSEQ multiplex PCR, and the TCRdb table lists in-frame clones only, not all of them. The top ten clones hold 1% to 1.2% of a sample with about 35,000 clones, around 80% of them seen once. With respect to this clone: Its antigen is still unknown.

The rearrangement joins TRBV30 to TRBJ2-1; 7 bases are a match to TRBD2. The origin of this receptor is a human donor in good health. The sequenced sample consisted of memory (CD45RA-) CD4+ T cells from blood. The CDR3 DNA sequence: TGTGCCTGGAGTCGAGGACTAGTAGGGAATGAGCAGTTCTTC. This codes for CAWSRGLVGNEQFF.